This paragraph covers one T cell receptor (beta chain) sequence. The sample holds many counts of this clonotype. Its target antigen remains unknown. Qualities for individual bases were not recorded, and no much larger clone is one base off. Naive CD8 T cell libraries were made from 20,000 to 1,000,000 sorted cells using 10%, 30% or 50% of purified RNA. Naive CD8 T cells were FACS-sorted as CD8+CD4-CCR7+CD45RA+ on a BD FACSAria II into RLT Plus buffer. Detection sensitivity was tested by spiking Jurkat RNA equal to some 11 TCR copies' worth into samples containing 20,000-1,000,000 naive CD8 T cells. CD8 T cells were enriched with RosetteSep CD8+ T Cell Enrichment Cocktail and Ficoll-Paque, followed by ACK red cell lysis. The receptor library was made with PCR. This sample was sequenced with an Illumina HiSeq 4000. Preparation of bulk TCR libraries followed a previously described approach, with the TCR primers listed in Table S5. Total RNA was purified with the Qiagen AllPrep DNA/RNA kit. Before analysis, reads from multiple sequencing runs of the same library were pooled. The study's own analysis went as follows. Only reads with exact TCR constant sequence were kept, trimmed to 150 nt, and grouped by their 12-nt molecular barcodes. Reads inside each barcode group were sub-clustered using a 15% Levenshtein threshold, and a quality-weighted consensus sequence was constructed for each RNA molecule. Non-functional sequences were discarded, and so were lower-count sequences lying one edit away from another sequence. Based on fitting two negative binomial distributions, any barcode sub-cluster with under 20% of the maximum read count was discarded. The public reads were quality trimmed at Q25 with fastp and then assembled into clones with MiXCR by TCRdb, keeping productive beta chains. CDR3 protein sequences are deduplicated, and each keeps its most common genes and DNA. The V and J calls reflect TCRdb's pipeline rather than the authors' work. Present in this sample are 600,000 to 650,000 distinct CDR3 sequences, 20% of which were seen just once. Roughly 0.83% of the sample is taken by the ten largest.

This sample is drawn from a study of molecular identifiers for immune sequencing clone quantification (dated by TCRdb to between 2018 and 2020). Concerning the study at large: For a replicate experiment, the RNA from either about 20,000 or 100,000 naive CD8 T cells was divided into five aliquots, and four of those aliquots went on to sequencing. CD8 T cells were used in a methods study to benchmark molecular-identifier clustering-based TCR repertoire sequencing (MIDCIRS) and TCR RNA copy counting.

V is cut by 3 bases and J by 5 bases, and the space between the germline ends is 11 bases. The CDR3, cysteine through phenylalanine, is 13 amino acids long. The sequence is cut down to CDR3 DNA, 39 bases in frame from base 1. As encoded in the germline V gene, CDR1 is MGHDK while CDR2 is SYGVNS. Beyond this particular receptor, the publication reports: Identical TCR molecules sharing a barcode could cause highly expanded clone sizes to be underestimated. When barcode sub-clustering was left out, chimeric consensus sequences inflated TCR diversity, with chimeras reaching as high as 47%. The naive libraries included spiked-in Jurkat TCR RNA (under eleven copies' worth), and this Jurkat TCR RNA is not part of the donor repertoire. Spiked-in Jurkat TCR RNA equal to a single cell's worth was reported to be detectable even within 1,100,000 naive CD8 T cells. Approximately 3.3 recovered TCR RNA copies per cell were obtained by modeling, versus approximately 9 by digital PCR, implying a capture efficiency of 30% to 35%. In CMV-specific effector cells, over 98% of molecules were held by clones above 20 RNA copies, whereas under 1% of molecules were held by such clones in naive cells.

This chain joins TRBV25-1 to TRBJ2-7, with the identity of the D gene unclear. What was sequenced was naive CD8+ T cells from blood, with Jurkat cell RNA spiked in. The cell subset or site label here, explained by the study, means: FACS-sorted CD8+CD4-CCR7+CD45RA+ naive T cells. This TCR was sampled from a human donor in good health. Some libraries in this study had Jurkat cell RNA spiked in. The CDR3 has the sequence CASSDLGYNEQYF. The DNA sequence follows: TGTGCCAGCAGTGACTTGGGTTACAACGAGCAGTACTTC.